This T cell receptor (beta chain) was identified during a study of blood T cell repertoires in COVID-19. For the study at large: Whether acute or convalescent, the COVID-19 samples came from the United States, Italy and Spain. Sample material is recorded as cDNA or gDNA derived from T cells, B-cell-depleted T cells, or PBMCs.

Original processing methods: Amplification with reference gene primers provided the estimates of nucleated cell counts. Using immunoSEQ multiplex PCR, the repertoire was profiled, and TCRdb retains in-frame clones only, with some absent. V, J and clone size reflect that table, while D and trimming were determined from the DNA. The table includes roughly 130,000 clones, 88% detected once. This CDR3 is built from 15 residues. Germline V gives CDR1 KGHDR, CDR2 SFDVKD. V dropped 4 bases and J dropped 4; count of bases not matched to a gene: 9. The origin of this receptor is a man in his 60s with active or convalescent COVID-19. The sample was peripheral blood. V gene TRBV24-1 combines with J gene TRBJ2-7; TRBD1 aligns across 7 bases. CDR3 loop: CATSDTGTEGYEQYF. In DNA, the CDR3 is TGTGCCACCAGTGACACCGGGACAGAGGGATACGAGCAGTACTTC.